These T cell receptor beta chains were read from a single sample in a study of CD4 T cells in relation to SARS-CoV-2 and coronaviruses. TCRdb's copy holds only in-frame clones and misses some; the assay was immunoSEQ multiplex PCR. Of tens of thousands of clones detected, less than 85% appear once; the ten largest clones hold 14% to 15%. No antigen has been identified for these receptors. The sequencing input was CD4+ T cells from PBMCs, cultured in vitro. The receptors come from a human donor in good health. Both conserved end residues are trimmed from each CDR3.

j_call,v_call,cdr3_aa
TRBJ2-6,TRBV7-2,ASRARISSGANVLT
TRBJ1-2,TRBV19,ASTDPGGLNYGYT
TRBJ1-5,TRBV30,AWSGQLSGNQPQH
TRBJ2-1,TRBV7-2,ASSLMPSSYNEQF
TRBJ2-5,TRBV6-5,ASINRGSETQY
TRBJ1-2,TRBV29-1,SVQDRVTYGYT
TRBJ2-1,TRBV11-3,ASSSTGTGVWEQF
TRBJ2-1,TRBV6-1,ASSEAQKTPNNEQF
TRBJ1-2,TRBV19,ASSRRPWGYT
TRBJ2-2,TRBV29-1,SGNRGGTGELF
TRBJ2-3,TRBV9,ASSAGQGRDTQY
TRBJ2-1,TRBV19,ASSPTGIGSNEQF
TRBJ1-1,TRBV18,ASSPYRQGSTEAF
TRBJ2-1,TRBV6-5,ASNWAAVSEEQF
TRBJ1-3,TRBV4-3,ASSQEPGPGNTIY
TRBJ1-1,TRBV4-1,ASSLRGGNTEAF
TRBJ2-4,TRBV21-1,ASRTQGNIQY
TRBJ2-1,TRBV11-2,ASSLVAGGVEQF
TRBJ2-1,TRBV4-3,ASSRIRASHEQF
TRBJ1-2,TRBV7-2,ASSEGQGTPSYGYT
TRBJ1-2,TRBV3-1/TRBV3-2,ASSREDASNYGYT
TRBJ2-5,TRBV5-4,ASSNHLAGVETQY
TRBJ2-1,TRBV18,ASSPPSGTSGSFEQF
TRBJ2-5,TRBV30,AWSSLGGDGGTQY
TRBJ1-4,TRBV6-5,ASSSGLVGGGKLF
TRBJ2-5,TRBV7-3,ASSRQGRETQY
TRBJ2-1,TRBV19,ASLETDYNEQF
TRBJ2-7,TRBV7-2,ASSFDLAEQY
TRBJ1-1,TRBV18,ASSPADRLNTEAF
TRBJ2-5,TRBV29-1,SVERTSAKTQY
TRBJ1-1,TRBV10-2,ASSEASGYAF
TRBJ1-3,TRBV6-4,ASSPGTGDSGNTIY
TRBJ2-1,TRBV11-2,ASSLTGDPYNEQF
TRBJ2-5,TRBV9,ASSLGRDSQETQY
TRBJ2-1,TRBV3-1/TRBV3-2,ASSHLRLAGGDEQF
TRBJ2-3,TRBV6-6,ASSRLAGGMTYSTDTQY
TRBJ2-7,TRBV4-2,ASSQESGATYEQY